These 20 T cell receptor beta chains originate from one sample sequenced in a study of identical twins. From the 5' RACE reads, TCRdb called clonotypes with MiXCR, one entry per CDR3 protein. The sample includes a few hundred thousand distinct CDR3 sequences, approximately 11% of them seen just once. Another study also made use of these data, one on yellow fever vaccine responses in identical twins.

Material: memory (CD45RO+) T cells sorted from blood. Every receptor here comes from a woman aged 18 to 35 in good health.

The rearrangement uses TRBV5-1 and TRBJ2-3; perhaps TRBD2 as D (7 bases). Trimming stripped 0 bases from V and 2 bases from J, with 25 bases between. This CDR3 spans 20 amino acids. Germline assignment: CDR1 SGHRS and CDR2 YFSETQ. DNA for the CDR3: TGCGCCAGCAGCTTGGAGGGGAGCGGGGACACCCAGCTGTTCACAGATACGCAGTATTTT. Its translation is CASSLEGSGDTQLFTDTQYF.

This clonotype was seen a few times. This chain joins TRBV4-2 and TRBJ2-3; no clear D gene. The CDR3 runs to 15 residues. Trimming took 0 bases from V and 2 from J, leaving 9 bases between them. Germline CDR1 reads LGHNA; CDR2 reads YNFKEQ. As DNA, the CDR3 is TGTGCCAGCAGCCAAGATGGGCAGAACACAGATACGCAGTATTTT. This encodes CASSQDGQNTDTQYF.

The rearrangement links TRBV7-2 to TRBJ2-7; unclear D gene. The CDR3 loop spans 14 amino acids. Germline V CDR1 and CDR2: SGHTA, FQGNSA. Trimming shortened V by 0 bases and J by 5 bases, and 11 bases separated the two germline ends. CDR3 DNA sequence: TGTGCCAGCAGCTTAGCGGTCAGAGCCCACGAGCAGTACTTC. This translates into CASSLAVRAHEQYF.

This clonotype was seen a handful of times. The CDR3 region has the DNA TGTGCCAGCAGCCCTGGGACAGGCAAGACAGGCTATGGCTACACCTTC. Its translation: CASSPGTGKTGYGYTF. The rearrangement uses TRBV7-2 and TRBJ1-2; 8 nucleotides line up with TRBD1. V lost 5 bases, J lost 4 bases, and 12 bases stayed unmatched. This CDR3 spans 16 amino acids. CDR1 and CDR2 from the germline V gene are SGHTA and FQGNSA.

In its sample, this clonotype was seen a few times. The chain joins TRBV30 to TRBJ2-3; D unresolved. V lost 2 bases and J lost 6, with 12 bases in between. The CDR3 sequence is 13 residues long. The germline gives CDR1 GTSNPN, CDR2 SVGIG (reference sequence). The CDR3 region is CAWSSGEADTQYF. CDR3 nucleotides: TGTGCCTGGAGTTCAGGTGAAGCGGATACGCAGTATTTT.

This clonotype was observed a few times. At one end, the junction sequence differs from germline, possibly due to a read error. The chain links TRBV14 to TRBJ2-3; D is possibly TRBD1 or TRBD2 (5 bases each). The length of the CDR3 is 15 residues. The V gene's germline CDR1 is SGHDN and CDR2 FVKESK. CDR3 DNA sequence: TGTGCCAGCAGCCAAAACCGGGACGGCACGGATACGCAGTATTTT. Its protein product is CASSQNRDGTDTQYF.

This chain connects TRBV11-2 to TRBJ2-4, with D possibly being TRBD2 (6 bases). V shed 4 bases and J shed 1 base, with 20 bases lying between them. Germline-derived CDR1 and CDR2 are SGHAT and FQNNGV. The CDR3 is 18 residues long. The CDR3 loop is CASSSLFPSGVAKNIQYF. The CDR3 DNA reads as TGTGCCAGCAGCTCCCTCTTCCCCTCGGGAGTGGCCAAAAACATTCAGTACTTC.

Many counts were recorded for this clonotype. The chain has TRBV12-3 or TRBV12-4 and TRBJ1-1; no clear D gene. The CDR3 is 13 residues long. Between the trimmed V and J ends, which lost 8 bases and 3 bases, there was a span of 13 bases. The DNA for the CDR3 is TGTGCCAGCTGGACGTATCCGTACACTGAAGCTTTCTTT. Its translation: CASWTYPYTEAFF.

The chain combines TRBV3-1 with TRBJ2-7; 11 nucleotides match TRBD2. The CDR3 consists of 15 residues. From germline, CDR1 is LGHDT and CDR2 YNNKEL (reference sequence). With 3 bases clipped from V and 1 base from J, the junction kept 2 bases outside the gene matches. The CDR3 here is CASSHRTSGSYEQYF. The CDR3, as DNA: TGTGCCAGCAGCCATCGGACTAGCGGGTCCTACGAGCAGTACTTC.

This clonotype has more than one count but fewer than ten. CDR3 sequence reads: CASSNKDIFADTQYF. CDR3 nucleotides: TGTGCCAGCAGTAACAAGGACATTTTTGCAGATACGCAGTATTTT. V gene TRBV6-5 combines with J gene TRBJ2-3, with a possible D match to TRBD1 (5 bases). With 5 bases removed from V and 4 bases from J, the gap between germline ends came to 16 bases. The CDR3 runs 15 residues. The V gene's germline CDR1 is MNHEY and CDR2 SVGAGI.

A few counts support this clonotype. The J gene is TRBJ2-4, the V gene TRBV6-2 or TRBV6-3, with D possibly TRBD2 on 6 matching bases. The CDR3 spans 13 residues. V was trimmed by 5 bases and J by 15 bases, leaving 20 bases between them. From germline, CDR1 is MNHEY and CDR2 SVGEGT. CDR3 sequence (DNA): TGTGCCAGCAGTACAACCACGGGGACTGGTGGGTACTTC. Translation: CASSTTTGTGGYF.

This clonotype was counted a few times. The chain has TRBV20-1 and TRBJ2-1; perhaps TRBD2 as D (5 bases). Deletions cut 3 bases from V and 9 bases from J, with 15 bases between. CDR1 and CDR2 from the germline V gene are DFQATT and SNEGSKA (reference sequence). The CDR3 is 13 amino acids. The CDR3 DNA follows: TGCAGTGCTAGCCACGGGATCTTGGGTGAGCAGTTCTTC. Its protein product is CSASHGILGEQFF.

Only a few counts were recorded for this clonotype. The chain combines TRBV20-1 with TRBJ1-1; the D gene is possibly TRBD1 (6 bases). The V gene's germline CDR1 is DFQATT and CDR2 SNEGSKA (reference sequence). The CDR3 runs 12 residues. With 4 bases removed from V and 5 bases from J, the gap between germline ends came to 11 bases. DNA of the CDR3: TGCAGTGCTACCCCCCAGGGGACTGAAGCTTTCTTT. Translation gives CSATPQGTEAFF.

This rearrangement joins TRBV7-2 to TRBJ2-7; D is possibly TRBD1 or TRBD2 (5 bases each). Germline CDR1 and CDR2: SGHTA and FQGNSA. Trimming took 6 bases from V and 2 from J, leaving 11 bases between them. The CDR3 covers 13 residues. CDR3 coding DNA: TGTGCCAGCAGTCGTCTGGGGGCCTACGAGCAGTACTTC. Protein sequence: CASSRLGAYEQYF.

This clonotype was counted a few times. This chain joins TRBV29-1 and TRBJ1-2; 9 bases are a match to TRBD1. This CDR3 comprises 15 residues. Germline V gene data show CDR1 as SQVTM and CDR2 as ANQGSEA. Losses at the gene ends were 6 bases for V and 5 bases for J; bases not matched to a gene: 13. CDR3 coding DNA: TGCAGCGTAGAAAGCCGGGACAGGGTAGGATATGGCTACACCTTC. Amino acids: CSVESRDRVGYGYTF.

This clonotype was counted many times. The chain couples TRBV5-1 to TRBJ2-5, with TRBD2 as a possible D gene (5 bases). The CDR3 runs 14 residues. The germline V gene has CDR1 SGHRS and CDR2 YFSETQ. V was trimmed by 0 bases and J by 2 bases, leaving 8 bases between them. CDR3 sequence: CASSLERRQETQYF. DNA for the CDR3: TGCGCCAGCAGCTTGGAGCGGAGACAAGAGACCCAGTACTTC.

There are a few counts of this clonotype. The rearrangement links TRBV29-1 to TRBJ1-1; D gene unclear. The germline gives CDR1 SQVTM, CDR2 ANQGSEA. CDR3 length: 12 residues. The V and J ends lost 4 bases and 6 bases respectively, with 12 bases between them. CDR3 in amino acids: CSVGRANAEAFF. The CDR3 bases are TGCAGCGTTGGACGAGCAAACGCTGAAGCTTTCTTT.

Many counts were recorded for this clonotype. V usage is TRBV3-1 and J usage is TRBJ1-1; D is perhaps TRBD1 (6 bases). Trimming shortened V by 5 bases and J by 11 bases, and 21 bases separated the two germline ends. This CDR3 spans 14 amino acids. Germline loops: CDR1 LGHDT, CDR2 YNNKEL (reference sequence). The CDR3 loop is CASSFKGGARRAFF. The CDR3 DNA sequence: TGTGCCAGCAGCTTCAAGGGGGGGGCCCGTCGGGCTTTCTTT.

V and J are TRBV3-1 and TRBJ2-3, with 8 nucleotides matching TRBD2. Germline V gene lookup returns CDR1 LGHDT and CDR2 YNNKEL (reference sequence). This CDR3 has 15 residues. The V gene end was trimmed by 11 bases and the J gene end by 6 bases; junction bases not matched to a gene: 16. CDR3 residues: CACSQEVSSGDTQYF. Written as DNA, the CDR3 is TGTGCCTGCTCCCAAGAAGTTTCTAGCGGGGATACGCAGTATTTT.

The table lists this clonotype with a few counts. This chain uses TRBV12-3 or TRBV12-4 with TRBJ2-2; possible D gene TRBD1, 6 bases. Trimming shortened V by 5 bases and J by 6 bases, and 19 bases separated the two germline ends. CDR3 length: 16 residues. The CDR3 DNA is TGTGCCAGCAGTCCTACAGGGCAGGTGAAGGCCGGGGAGCTGTTTTTT. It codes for CASSPTGQVKAGELFF.